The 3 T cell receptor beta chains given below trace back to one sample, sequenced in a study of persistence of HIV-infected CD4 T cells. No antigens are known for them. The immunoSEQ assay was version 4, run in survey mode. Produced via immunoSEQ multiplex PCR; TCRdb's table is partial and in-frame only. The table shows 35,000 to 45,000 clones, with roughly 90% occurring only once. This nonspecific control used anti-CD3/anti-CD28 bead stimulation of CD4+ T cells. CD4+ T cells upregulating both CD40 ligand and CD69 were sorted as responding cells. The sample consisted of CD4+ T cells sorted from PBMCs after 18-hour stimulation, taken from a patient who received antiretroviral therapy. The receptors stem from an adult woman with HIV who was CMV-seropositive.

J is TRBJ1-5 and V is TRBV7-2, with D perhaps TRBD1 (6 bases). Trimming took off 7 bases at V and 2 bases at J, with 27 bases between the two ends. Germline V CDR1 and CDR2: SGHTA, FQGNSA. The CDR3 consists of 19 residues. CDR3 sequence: CASIPRRPLKQGRNQPQHF. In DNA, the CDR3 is TGTGCCAGCATTCCTAGACGGCCCCTGAAACAGGGTCGCAATCAGCCCCAGCATTTT.

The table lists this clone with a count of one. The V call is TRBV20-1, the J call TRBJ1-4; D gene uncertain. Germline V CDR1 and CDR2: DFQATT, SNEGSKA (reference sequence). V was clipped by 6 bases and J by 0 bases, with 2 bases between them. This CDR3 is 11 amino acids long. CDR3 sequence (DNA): TGCAGTGCGTCAACTAATGAAAAACTGTTTTTT. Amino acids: CSASTNEKLFF.

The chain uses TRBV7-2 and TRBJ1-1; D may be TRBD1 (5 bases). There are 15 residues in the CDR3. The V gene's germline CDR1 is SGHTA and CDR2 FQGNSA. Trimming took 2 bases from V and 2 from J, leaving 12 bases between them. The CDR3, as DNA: TGTGCCAGCAGCTTAAGCGGGGGGAGAAACACTGAAGCTTTCTTT. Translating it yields CASSLSGGRNTEAFF.